The source of this T cell receptor beta chain is a study of early T cells in non-severe SARS-CoV-2 infection (TCRdb year 2021). Notes on the research overall: Because TCR sequencing relied on bulk RNA taken from unsorted whole blood, pairing of alpha and beta chains was not possible. Overall results and qualifications from the work: Matching against VDJdb was skewed toward anti-spike CD8 responses, likely underestimated virus-specific expansions, and missed private and CD4 specificities.

Receptor amplification or capture employed 5' RACE. Sequencing was performed on a NextSeq 500. In the TCR library protocol, unique molecular identifiers were attached to individual cDNA molecules to correct for PCR bias and sequencing error. Sequencing covered both TCR alpha and beta chains, and within each sample the abundances of alpha and beta sequences were tightly co-correlated. As for the authors' bioinformatics: Decombinator V4 was used to annotate the V gene, J gene and CDR3 of the TCR sequences. Expanded TCRs were defined as changing significantly between any two time points under a Poisson model with p below 0.0001. Abundances of TCRs were expressed as counts per million after normalisation to the total number of TCRs sequenced in each sample. TRAV1-2 paired with TRAJ12, TRAJ20 or TRAJ33 defined MAIT TCRs, while TRAV10 paired with TRAJ18 defined iNKT TCRs. VDJdb, accessed 1 November 2021, was searched for CMV, EBV and SARS-CoV-2 annotated TCRs, excluding TCRs annotated for multiple antigens. The public sequencing data were trimmed at Q25 with fastp and processed into clonotypes with MiXCR by TCRdb, which kept only in-frame beta chains. When rows share a CDR3 protein, they turn into one entry using the most common DNA and genes. V and J calls and clone size were set by TCRdb, not the authors. The table for this sample lists about 64,000 distinct CDR3 sequences; 20% of them were counted only once. Clones ranked in the top ten supply 16% of the sample.

This was a case-control study nested in a cohort of healthcare workers in London, UK, who had nasopharyngeal swab PCR tests and blood samples taken every week. Healthcare workers were enrolled in the week of the UK lockdown, from 23 to 31 March 2020, and were followed every week for up to about 16 weeks. This clonotype was seen more than once but under ten times. The clone's antigen remains unknown. The input lacks base qualities; no much larger clone sits a single base away. CDR1 and CDR2 are read off the germline V gene (reference sequence) as MNHNY and SVGAGI. Germline trimming: 5 bases from V, 2 bases from J; junction bases outside gene matches: 5. From cysteine to phenylalanine, the CDR3 is 14 amino acids long. Only the CDR3 region is kept as DNA, spanning 42 bases read in frame from base 1.

The sample consisted of whole blood, taken at baseline. This clonotype originated in an adult who was a healthcare worker with PCR-confirmed SARS-CoV-2 infection or an uninfected control (not recorded which). The rearrangement combines TRBV6-6 with TRBJ1-1; 7 bases in the middle match TRBD1. The nucleotides are TGTGCCAGCAGTCCCCAGGGGGTCAACACTGAAGCTTTCTTT. The translation is CASSPQGVNTEAFF.